Sequencing of this T cell receptor (beta chain) was carried out in a study of type 1 regulatory T cells. As for the study in general: This in vitro CD4 product, T-allo10, is enriched for Tr1 cells and alloantigen-specific.

TCRdb reprocessed the reads via MiXCR and lists one record per CDR3 protein. The sample yields roughly 65,000 distinct CDR3 sequences, around 49% seen once. A word on this clonotype: What it binds is not known.

Overall study findings and caveats: Compared with non-type 1 regulatory T cells, type 1 regulatory T cells showed a more restricted TCR repertoire.

In germline, CDR1 is MGHDK, CDR2 SYGVNS. The ends lost 5 bases at V and 5 bases at J; junction bases unmatched: 8. This CDR3 is 14 amino acids long. The specimen sequenced was cultured non-Tr1 T cells, either the whole culture or a sorted T cell fraction (not recorded which). The chain is built from TRBV25-1 and TRBJ2-5; 7 nucleotides line up with TRBD1. This sequence was found in a human donor in good health. For the CDR3, the DNA is TGTGCCAGCAGTCTCGCAGGGGGTATGGAGACCCAGTACTTC. It is translated as CASSLAGGMETQYF.